The 5 T cell receptor beta chains reported below all come from one sample, sequenced in a study of beta chain features in type 1 diabetes. Reverse transcription of all isolated RNA meant that expressed TCRB transcripts were sequenced. The repertoire was sequenced with immunoSEQ multiplex PCR; TCRdb's copy has only in-frame clones and lacks some. The sample lists about 470,000 clones; around 28% were seen once. The sample taken for sequencing was naive CD4+ T cells from blood. These receptors all come from a man between 18 and 29 years old in good health.

The table lists this clone with a few counts. The chain joins TRBV30 to TRBJ2-7; 8 bases are a match to TRBD1. The CDR3 extends over 14 amino acids. Unmatched junction bases numbered 4, after V lost 0 bases and J lost 3 bases. Germline loops: CDR1 GTSNPN, CDR2 SVGIG (reference sequence). The CDR3 here is CAWSVTGAFYEQYF. The CDR3 DNA is TGTGCCTGGAGTGTGACAGGGGCCTTCTACGAGCAGTACTTC.

This clone was seen only a few times. The chain links TRBV23-1 to TRBJ2-7, with TRBD1 identical over 9 bases. TRBV23-1 is identified as an open reading frame with a role that is uncertain. This CDR3 comprises 10 residues. As DNA, the CDR3 is TGCGCCAGCAGGGTAAGGACAGGGGACGTC. Amino acids: CASRVRTGDV.

The J gene is TRBJ2-4, the V gene TRBV7-9, with 9 bases lining up with TRBD2. Germline CDR1 reads SEHNR; CDR2 reads FQNEAQ (reference sequence). This CDR3 is built from 17 residues. Trimming at V came to 2 bases and at J to 7 bases, leaving 12 bases not matched to a gene. The CDR3 DNA sequence: TGTGCCAGCAGCTTACCCAGCCCGGCGGGAGGGGGCAACATTCAGTACTTC. Translation: CASSLPSPAGGGNIQYF.

Remarks on this clone: This sample also contains other DNA sequences that code for the same CDR3. J is TRBJ2-6 and V is TRBV5-1; tentatively, D is TRBD1 (6 bases). V lost 4 bases, J lost 0 bases, and 8 bases lay in between. Germline CDR1 SGHRS, CDR2 YFSETQ. This CDR3 comprises 15 residues. CDR3 residues: CASSQTGSGANVLTF. In nucleotides, the CDR3 is TGCGCCAGCAGCCAGACAGGCTCTGGGGCCAACGTCCTGACTTTC.

V is TRBV28 and J is TRBJ2-5; a weak D match, TRBD1 (5 bases). The CDR3 spans 14 residues. Germline V gives CDR1 MDHEN, CDR2 SYDVKM. V lost 2 bases, J lost 0 bases, and 7 bases lay in between. CDR3 DNA: TGTGCCAGCAGTTTAGTGGACAACCAAGAGACCCAGTACTTC. Encoded protein: CASSLVDNQETQYF.